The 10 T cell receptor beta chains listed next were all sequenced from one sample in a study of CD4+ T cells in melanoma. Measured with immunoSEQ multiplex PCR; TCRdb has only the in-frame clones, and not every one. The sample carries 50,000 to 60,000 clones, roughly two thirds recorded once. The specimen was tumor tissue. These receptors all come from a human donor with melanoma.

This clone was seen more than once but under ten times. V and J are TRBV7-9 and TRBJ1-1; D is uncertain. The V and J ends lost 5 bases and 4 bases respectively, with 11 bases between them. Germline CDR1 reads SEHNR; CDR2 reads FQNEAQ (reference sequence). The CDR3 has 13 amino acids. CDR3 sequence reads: CASSQGLLTEAFF. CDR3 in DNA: TGTGCCAGCAGCCAAGGATTACTCACTGAAGCTTTCTTT.

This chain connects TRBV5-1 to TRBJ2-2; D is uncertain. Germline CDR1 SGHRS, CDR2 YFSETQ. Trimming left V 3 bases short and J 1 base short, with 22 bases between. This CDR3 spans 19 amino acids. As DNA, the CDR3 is TGCGCCAGCAGCTCCGGACGGGTCCTCTTAACCCTGAACACCGGGGAGCTGTTTTTT. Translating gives CASSSGRVLLTLNTGELFF.

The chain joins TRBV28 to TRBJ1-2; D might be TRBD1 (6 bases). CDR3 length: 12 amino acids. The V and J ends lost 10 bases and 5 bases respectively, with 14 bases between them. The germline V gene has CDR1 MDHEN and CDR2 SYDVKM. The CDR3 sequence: CATLDRPYGYTF. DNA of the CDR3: TGTGCCACCTTGGACAGACCTTATGGCTACACCTTC.

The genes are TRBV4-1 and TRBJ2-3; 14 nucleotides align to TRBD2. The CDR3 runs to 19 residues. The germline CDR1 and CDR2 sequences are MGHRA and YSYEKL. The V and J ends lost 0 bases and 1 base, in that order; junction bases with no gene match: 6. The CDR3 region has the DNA TGCGCCAGCAGCCAAGAACTGACTAGCGGGGGGGCTCGCACAGATACGCAGTATTTT. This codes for CASSQELTSGGARTDTQYF.

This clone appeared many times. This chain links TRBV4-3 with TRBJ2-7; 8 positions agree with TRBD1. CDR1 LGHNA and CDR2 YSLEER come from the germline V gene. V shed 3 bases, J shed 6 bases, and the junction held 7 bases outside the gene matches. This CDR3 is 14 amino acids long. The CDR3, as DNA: TGCGCCAGCAGCCAGAGGGACAGGACTGGCGAGCAGTACTTC. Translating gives CASSQRDRTGEQYF.

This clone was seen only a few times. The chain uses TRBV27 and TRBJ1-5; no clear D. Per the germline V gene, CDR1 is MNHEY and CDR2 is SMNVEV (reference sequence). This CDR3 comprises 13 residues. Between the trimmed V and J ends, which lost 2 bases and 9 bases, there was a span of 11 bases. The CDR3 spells CASSLSRDAPQHF. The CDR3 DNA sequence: TGTGCCAGCAGTTTAAGTAGAGATGCGCCCCAGCATTTT.

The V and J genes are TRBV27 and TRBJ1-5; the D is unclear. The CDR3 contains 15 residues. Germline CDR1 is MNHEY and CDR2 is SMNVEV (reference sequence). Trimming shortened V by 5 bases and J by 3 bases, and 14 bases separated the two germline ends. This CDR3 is CASSLIGRHNQPQHF. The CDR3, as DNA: TGTGCCAGCAGTCTAATCGGCCGCCACAATCAGCCCCAGCATTTT.

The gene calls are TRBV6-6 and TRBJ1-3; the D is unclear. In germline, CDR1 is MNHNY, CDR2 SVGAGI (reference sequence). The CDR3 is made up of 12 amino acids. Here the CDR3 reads CASHASGNTIYF. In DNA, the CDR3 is TGTGCTTCGCACGCCTCTGGAAACACCATATATTTT.

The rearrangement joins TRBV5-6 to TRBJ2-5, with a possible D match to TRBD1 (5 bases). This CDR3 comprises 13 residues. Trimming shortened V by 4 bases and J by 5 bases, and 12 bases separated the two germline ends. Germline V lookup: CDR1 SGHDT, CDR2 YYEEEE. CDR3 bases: TGTGCCAGCAGCCCGACAGTAGTCGAGACCCAGTACTTC. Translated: CASSPTVVETQYF.

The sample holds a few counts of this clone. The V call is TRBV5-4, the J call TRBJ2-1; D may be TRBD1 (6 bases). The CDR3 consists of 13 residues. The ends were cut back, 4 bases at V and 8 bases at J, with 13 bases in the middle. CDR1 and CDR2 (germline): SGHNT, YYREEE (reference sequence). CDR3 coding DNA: TGTGCCAGCAGCCTGACAGGCGGCGATGAGCAGTTCTTC. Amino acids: CASSLTGGDEQFF.